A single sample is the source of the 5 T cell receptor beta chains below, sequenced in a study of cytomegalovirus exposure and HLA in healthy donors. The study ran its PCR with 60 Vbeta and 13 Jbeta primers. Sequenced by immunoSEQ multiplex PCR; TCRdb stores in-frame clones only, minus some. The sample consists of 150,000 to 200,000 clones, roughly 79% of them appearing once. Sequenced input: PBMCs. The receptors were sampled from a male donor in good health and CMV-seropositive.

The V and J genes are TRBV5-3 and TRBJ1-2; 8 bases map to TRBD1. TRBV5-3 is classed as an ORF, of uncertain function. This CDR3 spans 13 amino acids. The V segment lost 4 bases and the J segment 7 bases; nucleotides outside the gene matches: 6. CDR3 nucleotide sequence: TGTGCCAGAAGCCCCACAGGGGGAGGTGGCTACACCTTC. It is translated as CARSPTGGGGYTF.

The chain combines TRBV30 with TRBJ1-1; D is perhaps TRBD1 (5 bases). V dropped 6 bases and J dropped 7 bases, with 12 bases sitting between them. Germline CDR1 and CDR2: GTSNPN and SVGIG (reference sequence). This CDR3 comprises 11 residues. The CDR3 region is CACSGGYEAFF. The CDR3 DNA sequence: TGTGCCTGTTCGGGGGGGTATGAAGCTTTCTTT.

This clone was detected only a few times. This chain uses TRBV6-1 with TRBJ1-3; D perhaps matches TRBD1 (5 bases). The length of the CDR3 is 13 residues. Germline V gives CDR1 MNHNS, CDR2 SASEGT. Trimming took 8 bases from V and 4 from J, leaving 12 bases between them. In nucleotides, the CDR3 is TGTGCCAGCGAGGCATGGGGCGGAAACACCATATATTTT. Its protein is CASEAWGGNTIYF.

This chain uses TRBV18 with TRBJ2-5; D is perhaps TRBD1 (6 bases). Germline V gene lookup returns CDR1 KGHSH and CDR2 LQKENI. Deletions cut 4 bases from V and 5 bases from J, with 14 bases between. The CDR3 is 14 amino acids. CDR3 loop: CASSQDRTRETQYF. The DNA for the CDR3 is TGTGCCAGCTCACAAGACAGGACGAGGGAGACCCAGTACTTC. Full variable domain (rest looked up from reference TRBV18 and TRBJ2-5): NAGVMQNPRHLVRRRGQEARLRCSPMKGHSHVYWYRQLPEEGLKFMVYLQKENIIDESGMPKERFSAEFPKEGPSILRIQQVVRGDSAAYFCASSQDRTRETQYFGPGTRLLVL.

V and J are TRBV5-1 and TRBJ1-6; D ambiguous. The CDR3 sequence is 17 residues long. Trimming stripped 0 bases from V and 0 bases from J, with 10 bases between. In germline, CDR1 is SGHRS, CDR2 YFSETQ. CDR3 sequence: CASSLAGRSSYNSPLHF. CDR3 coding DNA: TGCGCCAGCAGCTTGGCCGGTCGGAGCTCCTATAATTCACCCCTCCACTTT.